Described below is a single T cell receptor beta chain sequence and its context. Antigen unknown. Looked up from germline, CDR1 is MNHEY and CDR2 is SVGAGI. This CDR3 has 14 amino acids. V dropped 2 bases and J dropped 6 bases, with 13 bases sitting between them. Primers included in the PCR were 60 Vbeta and 13 Jbeta primers. Sequencing was performed with immunoSEQ multiplex PCR; in TCRdb, only in-frame clones are kept and a portion is missing. This table lists approximately 47,000 clones. As for the donors, each was a healthy bone marrow donor. The data belong to a study of cytomegalovirus exposure and HLA in healthy donors. The study's findings and limits: In an earlier analysis, productive rearrangement rates for most beta V segments clustered near 87% or 30%. Exclusion as indistinguishable affected some V segments, including TRBV6-2 and TRBV6-3.

V is TRBV6-5 and J is TRBJ1-1; perhaps TRBD1 as D (6 bases). The sequence came from a male donor in good health and CMV-seronegative. What was sequenced was PBMCs. Here the CDR3 reads CASSYAYRVSEAFF. The CDR3 nucleotides are TGTGCCAGCAGTTACGCGTACAGGGTCTCTGAAGCTTTCTTT.